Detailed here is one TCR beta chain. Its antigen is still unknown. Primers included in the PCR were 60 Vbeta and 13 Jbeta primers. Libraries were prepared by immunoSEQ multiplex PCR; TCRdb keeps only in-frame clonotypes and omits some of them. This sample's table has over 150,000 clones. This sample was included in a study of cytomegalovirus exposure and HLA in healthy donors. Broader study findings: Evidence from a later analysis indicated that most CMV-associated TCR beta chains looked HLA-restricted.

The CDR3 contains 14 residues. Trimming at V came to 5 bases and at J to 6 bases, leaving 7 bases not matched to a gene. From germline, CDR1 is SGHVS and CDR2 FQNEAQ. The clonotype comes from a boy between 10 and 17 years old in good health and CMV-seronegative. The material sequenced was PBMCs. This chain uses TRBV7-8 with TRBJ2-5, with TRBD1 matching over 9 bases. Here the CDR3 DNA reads TGTGCCAGCAGCCTCCAACAGGGGGCGCAGACCCAGTACTTC. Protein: CASSLQQGAQTQYF. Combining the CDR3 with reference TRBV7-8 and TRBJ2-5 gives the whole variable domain GAGVSQSPRYKVAKRGQDVALRCDPISGHVSLFWYQQALGQGPEFLTYFQNEAQLDKSGLPSDRFFAERPEGSVSTLKIQRTQQEDSAVYLCASSLQQGAQTQYFGPGTRLLVL.